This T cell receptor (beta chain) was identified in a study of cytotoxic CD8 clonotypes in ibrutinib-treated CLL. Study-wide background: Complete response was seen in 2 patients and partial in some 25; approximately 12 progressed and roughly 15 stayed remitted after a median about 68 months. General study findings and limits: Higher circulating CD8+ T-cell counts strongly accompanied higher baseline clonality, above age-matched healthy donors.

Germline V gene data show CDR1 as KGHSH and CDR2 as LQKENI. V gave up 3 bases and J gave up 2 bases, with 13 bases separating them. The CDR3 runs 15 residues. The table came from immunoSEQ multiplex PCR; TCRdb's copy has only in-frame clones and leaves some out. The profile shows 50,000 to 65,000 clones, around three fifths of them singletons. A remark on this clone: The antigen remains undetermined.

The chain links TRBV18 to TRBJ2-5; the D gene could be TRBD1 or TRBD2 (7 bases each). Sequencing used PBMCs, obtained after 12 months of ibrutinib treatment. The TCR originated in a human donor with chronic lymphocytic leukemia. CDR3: CASSPPQGGQETQYF. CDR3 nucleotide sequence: TGTGCCAGCTCACCCCCCCAGGGGGGGCAAGAGACCCAGTACTTC.